The present T cell receptor (beta chain) was sequenced within a study of cytomegalovirus exposure and HLA in healthy donors. This PCR relied on a set of 60 Vbeta primers and 13 Jbeta primers. Using immunoSEQ multiplex PCR, the repertoire was profiled, and TCRdb retains in-frame clones only, with some absent. In total, the table holds around 75,000 clones. This CDR3 is 17 amino acids long. The germline V and J ends were trimmed by 2 bases and 1 base, with 17 bases remaining between them. Germline V gives CDR1 SEHNR, CDR2 FQNEAQ (reference sequence). The sequenced sample consisted of PBMCs. The J gene is TRBJ1-1, the V gene TRBV7-9, with D possibly being TRBD1 (5 bases). The clonotype was recovered from a man aged 50-59 years in good health and CMV-seropositive. CDR3 sequence (DNA): TGTGCCAGCAGCTTACCCACAAGGGGCAAGGGGAACACTGAAGCTTTCTTT. Translation gives CASSLPTRGKGNTEAFF.